This entry features one TCR beta chain sequence. Its antigen is unknown. 5'RACE with 10-nucleotide random UMIs generated the cDNA. TCRdb fed the 5' RACE reads into MiXCR, producing one record per CDR3 protein. Seen here are about 74,000 distinct CDR3 sequences, 4% to 6% observed once, and the top ten hold 7.4%. Trimming pared 2 bases from V and 10 bases from J, leaving 12 bases between. Germline V gene data show CDR1 as LGHDT and CDR2 as YNNKEL (reference sequence). The CDR3 spans 13 residues. The sample is drawn from a study of neurological immune-mediated disorders. Overall study findings and caveats: No expanded-clone CDR3 amino acid sequence recurred across subjects, suggesting private TCR-beta repertoires. Levels of TCR clonal expansion peaked in HTLV-1-associated myelopathy and reached their lowest in multiple sclerosis, under those of healthy controls.

The starting material, 2 million PBMCs stored at -80 C, gave rise to the unsorted libraries. This clonotype was sampled from a man between 18 and 35 years old with multiple sclerosis. The chain is built from TRBV3-1 and TRBJ2-1; D unresolved. Sample: PBMCs. The CDR3 DNA reads as TGTGCCAGCAGCCAACACACGGAGACGGAGCAGTTCTTC. It yields the protein CASSQHTETEQFF.